Below, one TCR beta chain is given with its context. Its antigen is not identified. The CDR3 has 13 residues. Germline V lookup: CDR1 KGHSH, CDR2 LQKENI. Trimming cost V 10 bases and J 6 bases, with 15 bases left between them. This sample is drawn from a study of beta chain features in type 1 diabetes. Whole-study context: Comparable age, gender and cell yields were observed in patients relative to healthy donors.

cDNA synthesis used the whole RNA isolate, giving expressed TCRB sequences. Here immunoSEQ multiplex PCR was the method, and the copy in TCRdb shows in-frame clones only, minus some. The sample includes 130,000 to 150,000 clones, roughly 53% of them seen just once. Study findings and constraints: Moderate but significant shortening of TCRB CDR3s was recorded in all four CD4+ subsets from Type 1 diabetes patients. cDNA-based reads could over-represent cells with high TCR expression.

Sorting with CD45RO/CCR7/CD25/CD127/CD95/CD27 yielded naive, central memory, regulatory and stem-like memory CD4+ cells. Sequenced sample: Tregs from blood. The chain is built from TRBV18 and TRBJ2-2; a possible D gene is TRBD1 (5 bases). The receptor was derived from a man younger than 30 in good health. In nucleotides, the CDR3 is TGTGCCAACCCCTTCCAAGGGGCCGGGGAGCTGTTTTTT. It encodes CANPFQGAGELFF.